Included here is one T cell receptor (beta chain) sequence, with context. The isolated RNA, all of it, was reverse transcribed, so expressed TCRB transcripts were what got sequenced. Clones were sequenced by immunoSEQ multiplex PCR, and TCRdb holds only the in-frame ones, with some missing. The sample holds under 400,000 clones, 10% to 15% seen once. The data stem from a study of beta chain features in type 1 diabetes. CDR1 is KGHSH, CDR2 LQKENI, per germline. The V and J ends lost 6 bases and 4 bases respectively, with 15 bases between them. The CDR3 length is 15 residues. The TCR was taken from a man younger than 35 in good health. V usage is TRBV18 and J usage is TRBJ2-2, with a possible D match to TRBD1 (6 bases). The sample was naive CD4+ T cells from blood. CDR3 region: CASSRPGVSTGELFF. The CDR3 DNA is TGTGCCAGCTCGCGACCAGGGGTCTCCACCGGGGAGCTGTTTTTT.